One sample yielded the 29 T cell receptor beta chains listed below, sequenced in a study of OX40 agonist ivuxolimab in advanced cancers. Clones were read by immunoSEQ multiplex PCR, and TCRdb kept only the in-frame ones, dropping some. The repertoire includes about 31,000 clones, 82% of them detected once, and roughly a fifth sits in the top ten. The source material was CD4+ or CD8+ T cells sorted from blood, sampled in a trial of the OX40 agonist ivuxolimab. The receptors were sampled from an adult with an advanced solid tumor such as melanoma, head and neck, liver or kidney cancer.

J is TRBJ2-5 and V is TRBV7-9; no clear D. This CDR3 is built from 17 residues. Trimming removed 4 bases from V and 2 bases from J, with 20 bases in between. CDR1 and CDR2 from the germline V gene are SEHNR and FQNEAQ (reference sequence). The CDR3 reads CASSSTRIWAAQETQYF. The CDR3 region has the DNA TGTGCCAGCAGCTCGACCCGGATATGGGCGGCGCAAGAGACCCAGTACTTC.

V is TRBV9 and J is TRBJ2-1, with D possibly TRBD2 on 5 matching bases. The CDR3 contains 18 residues. V was trimmed by 4 bases and J by 0 bases, leaving 20 bases between them. Germline-derived CDR1 and CDR2 are SGDLS and YYNGEE. The CDR3 DNA is TGTGCCAGCAGCCCAGACCTGGTAGCGTCGGTCTCCTACAATGAGCAGTTCTTC. It encodes CASSPDLVASVSYNEQFF.

The chain employs TRBV27 and TRBJ1-2; unclear D gene. Germline-derived CDR1 and CDR2 are MNHEY and SMNVEV (reference sequence). CDR3 size: 14 residues. V was shortened by 6 bases and J by 6 bases, with 17 bases between the two germline ends. The CDR3 coding sequence is TGTGCCAGCAGCCCAGGCGGCAGCCTCCATGGCTACACCTTC. This encodes CASSPGGSLHGYTF.

The chain couples TRBV30 to TRBJ1-2; tentatively, D is TRBD1 (5 bases). CDR3 length: 13 residues. Deletions cut 0 bases from V and 8 bases from J, with 13 bases between. Looked up from germline, CDR1 is GTSNPN and CDR2 is SVGIG (reference sequence). As DNA, the CDR3 is TGTGCCTGGAGTGTCTCGGGGCGAAGAGGCTACACCTTC. This sequence encodes CAWSVSGRRGYTF.

The J gene is TRBJ2-7, the V gene TRBV7-9, with 9 bases aligning to TRBD2. The ends lost 0 bases at V and 4 bases at J; junction bases unmatched: 1. The CDR3 runs 14 residues. Germline V gene lookup returns CDR1 SEHNR and CDR2 FQNEAQ (reference sequence). CDR3 protein: CASSLASGRYEQYF. CDR3 coding DNA: TGTGCCAGCAGCTTAGCTAGCGGGAGATACGAGCAGTACTTC.

This clone appeared a few times. CDR3 coding DNA: TGTGCCAGCAGTTTATCCTGGGTGGGCGGGGGCGCACGCACTGAAGCTTTCTTT. This sequence encodes CASSLSWVGGGARTEAFF. The chain recombines TRBV27 with TRBJ1-1; TRBD1 is a possible D gene (6 bases). Trimming removed 0 bases at V and 4 bases at J, with 21 bases between. The CDR3 covers 18 residues. The germline V gene encodes CDR1 MNHEY and CDR2 SMNVEV (reference sequence).

A few counts support this clone. The chain recombines TRBV7-3 with TRBJ2-2; D perhaps matches TRBD1 (5 bases). This CDR3 is 16 amino acids long. The germline V gene has CDR1 SGHTA and CDR2 FQGTGA. The V gene lost 0 bases and the J gene lost 2 bases, with 10 bases spanning the gap. This chain's CDR3 is CASSLTSGANTGELFF. CDR3 DNA: TGTGCCAGCAGCTTAACGAGTGGGGCCAACACCGGGGAGCTGTTTTTT.

The chain employs TRBV11-2 and TRBJ2-2; possibly TRBD1 for D (6 bases). V dropped 5 bases and J dropped 5 bases, with 18 bases sitting between them. The CDR3 extends over 16 amino acids. The germline V gene encodes CDR1 SGHAT and CDR2 FQNNGV. CDR3: CASSPRTAGGTGELFF. In nucleotides, the CDR3 is TGTGCCAGCAGCCCACGGACAGCTGGGGGTACCGGGGAGCTGTTTTTT. The whole variable domain, remainder taken from reference TRBV11-2 and TRBJ2-2, is EAGVAQSPRYKIIEKRQSVAFWCNPISGHATLYWYQQILGQGPKLLIQFQNNGVVDDSQLPKDRFSAERLKGVDSTLKIQPAKLEDSAVYLCASSPRTAGGTGELFFGEGSRLTVL.

This clone came up a few times. This chain connects TRBV19 to TRBJ1-2, with a tentative D call TRBD1 (5 bases). The CDR3 sequence is 12 residues long. The germline gives CDR1 LNHDA, CDR2 SQIVND (reference sequence). Trimming took 7 bases from V and 8 from J, leaving 14 bases between them. The CDR3 region has the DNA TGTGCCAGTACCGCGGGGCCTGAAGGCTACACCTTC. This encodes CASTAGPEGYTF.

V gene TRBV7-9 combines with J gene TRBJ2-7; D might be TRBD1 or TRBD2, each matching 6 bases. CDR3 size: 13 residues. V gave up 3 bases and J gave up 5 bases, with 11 bases separating them. The V gene's germline CDR1 is SEHNR and CDR2 FQNEAQ (reference sequence). This CDR3 is CASSFGGEDEQYF. CDR3 nucleotides: TGTGCCAGCAGCTTCGGGGGCGAGGACGAGCAGTACTTC.

This chain links TRBV4-1 with TRBJ2-5; D may be TRBD2 (7 bases). V was trimmed by 1 base and J by 5 bases, leaving 14 bases between them. The length of the CDR3 is 15 residues. Germline V gene data show CDR1 as MGHRA and CDR2 as YSYEKL. The CDR3 protein is CASSQGGGGGETQYF. CDR3 coding DNA: TGCGCCAGCAGCCAAGGAGGCGGGGGCGGGGAGACCCAGTACTTC.

This clone is labeled medium-sized (0.01 to 0.1%). This rearrangement joins TRBV7-9 to TRBJ2-7; TRBD1 matches 9 bases. The V segment lost 5 bases and the J segment 0 bases; nucleotides outside the gene matches: 8. Germline-derived CDR1 and CDR2 are SEHNR and FQNEAQ (reference sequence). The CDR3 is made up of 16 amino acids. CDR3 in amino acids: CASSGHRGRDSYEQYF. In DNA form, the CDR3 reads TGTGCCAGCAGCGGACACAGGGGGCGAGACTCCTACGAGCAGTACTTC.

The genes are TRBV19 and TRBJ2-5; weak D call: TRBD2 (7 bases). Trimming pared 5 bases from V and 12 bases from J, leaving 31 bases between. Germline V CDR1 and CDR2: LNHDA, SQIVND (reference sequence). The CDR3 totals 17 residues. This CDR3 is CASSPSSGGATSRQKYF. For the CDR3, the DNA is TGTGCCAGTAGTCCGTCGAGTGGGGGGGCTACATCAAGACAAAAGTACTTC.

The genes are TRBV6-1 and TRBJ1-2; D is perhaps TRBD1 (5 bases). CDR1 and CDR2 (germline): MNHNS, SASEGT. The CDR3 has 14 residues. Trimming removed 7 bases from V and 5 bases from J, with 17 bases in between. The CDR3 nucleotides read TGTGCCAGCACACAACGGACAAATTTGTATGGCTACACCTTC. Amino acid sequence: CASTQRTNLYGYTF.

This clone appeared once. This chain links TRBV2 with TRBJ1-1; no reliable D call. With 2 bases removed from V and 4 bases from J, the gap between germline ends came to 14 bases. Germline CDR1 reads SNHLY; CDR2 reads FYNNEI. The CDR3 loop spans 15 amino acids. CDR3 sequence: CASSEYVGFGTEAFF. CDR3 DNA: TGTGCCAGCAGTGAATACGTCGGCTTTGGCACTGAAGCTTTCTTT.

The rearrangement links TRBV7-9 to TRBJ1-2; unclear D gene. This CDR3 has 15 residues. Germline V gene data show CDR1 as SEHNR and CDR2 as FQNEAQ (reference sequence). Trimming left V 1 base short and J 0 bases short, with 9 bases between. This CDR3 is CASSLGVGSNYGYTF. The CDR3 coding sequence is TGTGCCAGCAGCTTAGGTGTTGGTTCTAACTATGGCTACACCTTC.

CDR3 bases: TGTGCCAGCAGTGAACCCAGGGGGGTCGGCTACGAGCAGTACTTC. This codes for CASSEPRGVGYEQYF. V gene TRBV25-1 combines with J gene TRBJ2-7, with D tentatively TRBD1 (7 bases). This CDR3 is 15 amino acids long. Germline lookup yields CDR1 MGHDK and CDR2 SYGVNS. V lost 2 bases and J 3 bases, leaving 14 bases between the germline ends.

V gene TRBV18 combines with J gene TRBJ2-7, with a tentative D call TRBD1 (5 bases). From germline, CDR1 is KGHSH and CDR2 LQKENI. Between the trimmed V and J ends, which lost 0 bases and 2 bases, there was a span of 8 bases. This CDR3 region has 14 residues. The CDR3 DNA reads as TGTGCCAGCTCACCACCAGGGGCCCCCTACGAGCAGTACTTC. Translation gives CASSPPGAPYEQYF.

V is TRBV7-2 and J is TRBJ1-2; D is uncertain. This CDR3 comprises 15 residues. CDR1 is SGHTA and CDR2 is FQGNSA in the germline V gene. V lost 1 base and J 0 bases, leaving 9 bases between the germline ends. CDR3 sequence (DNA): TGTGCCAGCAGCTTAGGATTGGGTTCTAACTATGGCTACACCTTC. The encoded protein is CASSLGLGSNYGYTF.

J is TRBJ1-2 and V is TRBV28; 8 nucleotides align to TRBD1. The CDR3 has 12 amino acids. Germline values: CDR1 MDHEN, CDR2 SYDVKM. The V gene end was trimmed by 5 bases and the J gene end by 12 bases; junction bases not matched to a gene: 8. The CDR3 DNA sequence: TGTGCCAGCAGTCTTCCAGGGGGCCGGAACACCTTC. Translated: CASSLPGGRNTF.

V usage is TRBV7-9 and J usage is TRBJ1-2; TRBD1 agrees at 7 bases. CDR1 SEHNR and CDR2 FQNEAQ come from the germline V gene (reference sequence). V lost 6 bases, J lost 9 bases, and 13 bases stayed unmatched. The CDR3 has 14 residues. This CDR3 reads CASSPSGQAWRYTF. In DNA, the CDR3 is TGTGCCAGCAGTCCCTCTGGACAGGCCTGGCGCTACACCTTC.

The chain carries TRBV7-9 and TRBJ2-2, with D hard to call. V shed 5 bases and J shed 5 bases, with 15 bases lying between them. CDR1 is SEHNR, CDR2 FQNEAQ, per germline (reference sequence). The CDR3 loop spans 15 amino acids. Here the CDR3 DNA reads TGTGCCAGCAGCCGTGCCGGGCCCCGTACCGGGGAGCTGTTTTTT. Its protein product is CASSRAGPRTGELFF.

The J gene is TRBJ2-5, the V gene TRBV7-3, with TRBD2 as a possible D gene (5 bases). Trimming cost V 1 base and J 3 bases, with 12 bases left between them. The CDR3 extends over 15 amino acids. CDR1 and CDR2 (germline): SGHTA, FQGTGA. CDR3 sequence (DNA): TGTGCCAGCAGCTTAATTTCCAGCGGCGAAGAGACCCAGTACTTC. As protein: CASSLISSGEETQYF.

V and J are TRBV5-1 and TRBJ1-1; a possible D gene is TRBD1 (6 bases). Trimming shortened V by 0 bases and J by 6 bases, and 15 bases separated the two germline ends. There are 15 residues in the CDR3. The germline V gene has CDR1 SGHRS and CDR2 YFSETQ. The CDR3 protein is CASSLVSGGASEAFF. CDR3 DNA: TGCGCCAGCAGCTTGGTCAGTGGGGGGGCCTCTGAAGCTTTCTTT.

The chain carries TRBV19 and TRBJ1-1, with no clear D. The V gene's germline CDR1 is LNHDA and CDR2 SQIVND (reference sequence). V lost 8 bases, J lost 1 base, and 20 bases lay in between. This CDR3 is 16 amino acids long. CDR3 region: CASSRAHSFENTEAFF. Written as DNA, the CDR3 is TGTGCCAGTTCCCGTGCTCACAGCTTCGAGAACACTGAAGCTTTCTTT.

The genes are TRBV19 and TRBJ1-5; TRBD1 might be the D (6 bases). CDR1 is LNHDA and CDR2 is SQIVND in the germline V gene (reference sequence). This CDR3 comprises 13 residues. The V and J ends lost 4 bases and 3 bases respectively, with 7 bases between them. DNA of the CDR3: TGTGCCAGTAGTAAGGGGGTCAATCAGCCCCAGCATTTT. Its translation is CASSKGVNQPQHF.

This rearrangement joins TRBV2 to TRBJ2-3; 10 bases line up with TRBD1. The germline V gene has CDR1 SNHLY and CDR2 FYNNEI. With V trimmed by 6 bases and J by 4 bases, 1 base remained unmatched. The CDR3 runs 13 residues. The chain's CDR3 is CASRGTGADTQYF. In DNA, the CDR3 is TGTGCCAGCAGAGGGACAGGGGCAGATACGCAGTATTTT.

In this sample, this clone turned up once. V and J are TRBV5-1 and TRBJ2-5; 14 nucleotides align to TRBD2. This CDR3 comprises 15 residues. The V and J ends lost 2 bases and 4 bases, in that order; junction bases with no gene match: 1. Germline V gene sequence: CDR1 SGHRS, CDR2 YFSETQ. DNA of the CDR3: TGCGCCAGCAGCTTAGGACTAGCGGGAGGAGAGACCCAGTACTTC. It yields the protein CASSLGLAGGETQYF. The complete variable domain, with remaining parts taken from reference TRBV5-1 and TRBJ2-5, reads KAGVTQTPRYLIKTRGQQVTLSCSPISGHRSVSWYQQTPGQGLQFLFEYFSETQRNKGNFPGRFSGRQFSNSRSEMNVSTLELGDSALYLCASSLGLAGGETQYFGPGTRLLVL.

This clone showed up just once. V is TRBV7-3 and J is TRBJ2-3, with a possible D match to TRBD1 (5 bases). CDR3 length equals 22 residues. In germline, CDR1 is SGHTA, CDR2 FQGTGA. V was trimmed by 2 bases and J by 0 bases, leaving 30 bases between them. The CDR3 is CASSLYGPGFFGGHPSTDTQYF. The CDR3 DNA reads TGTGCCAGCAGCTTATATGGGCCAGGGTTTTTTGGTGGACACCCTAGCACAGATACGCAGTATTTT.